A selection of T cell receptor beta chains follows, all from one sample in a study of spatial heterogeneity in lung cancer. MiXCR, applied by TCRdb to the 5' RACE reads, yields one record per CDR3 protein. The sample holds about 50,000 distinct CDR3 sequences, 7.5% to 8% seen once. Specimen: PBMCs, collected at surgery. The receptors shown here come from a female donor with early-stage non-small cell lung cancer. CDR3s include the opening cysteine and the closing phenylalanine or tryptophan. Fields, in order: clone size, J gene, D gene, V gene, CDR3 DNA, CDR3 protein. The D gene is left open where the match is weak. Part of the rows lack a size; the others show once, few, many or a class for expanded clones.

abundance: many; j_gene: TRBJ2-3; d_gene: .; v_gene: TRBV19; CDR3nt: TGTGCCAGTTCATTTCCCGGGACGCTCGATACGCAGTATTTT; CDR3aa: CASSFPGTLDTQYF
abundance: .; j_gene: TRBJ2-7; d_gene: .; v_gene: TRBV29-1; CDR3nt: TGCAGCGTTGAAGATCAAAGGCAGTGTGGGGACGAGCAGTACTTC; CDR3aa: CSVEDQRQCGDEQYF
abundance: .; j_gene: TRBJ2-2; d_gene: .; v_gene: TRBV12-2; CDR3nt: TGTGCAAGTCGCCCTGGGACAGGGGAATTGTTAACCGGGGAGCTGTTTTTT; CDR3aa: CASRPGTGELLTGELFF
abundance: many; j_gene: TRBJ1-1; d_gene: TRBD1; v_gene: TRBV20-1; CDR3nt: TGCAGTGCGGACAGGGATGGGGACACTGAAGCTTTCTTT; CDR3aa: CSADRDGDTEAFF
abundance: many; j_gene: TRBJ2-5; d_gene: TRBD2; v_gene: TRBV7-6; CDR3nt: TGTGCCAGCAGCTTAGACGGGGGGGCCAAGACCCAGTACTTC; CDR3aa: CASSLDGGAKTQYF
abundance: many; j_gene: TRBJ2-5; d_gene: .; v_gene: TRBV7-2; CDR3nt: TGTGCCAGCAGCCGGGACGGTGTAGCCCAGTACTTC; CDR3aa: CASSRDGVAQYF
abundance: many; j_gene: TRBJ1-2; d_gene: .; v_gene: TRBV6-5; CDR3nt: TGTGCCAGCAGACCTCAGGGGTACTATGGCTACACCTTC; CDR3aa: CASRPQGYYGYTF
abundance: few; j_gene: TRBJ2-3; d_gene: .; v_gene: TRBV6-5; CDR3nt: TGTGCCAGCAGTTATAGGACGGGGGGCACAGATACGCAGTATTTT; CDR3aa: CASSYRTGGTDTQYF
abundance: .; j_gene: TRBJ2-3; d_gene: .; v_gene: TRBV20-1; CDR3nt: TGCAGTGCAAGGACGAGGGATACGCAGTATTTT; CDR3aa: CSARTRDTQYF
abundance: .; j_gene: TRBJ1-6; d_gene: .; v_gene: TRBV7-2; CDR3nt: TGTGCCAGCAGCTTAACAGCAACTCCCTATAATTCACCCCTCCACTTT; CDR3aa: CASSLTATPYNSPLHF
abundance: many; j_gene: TRBJ2-5; d_gene: .; v_gene: TRBV20-1; CDR3nt: TGCAGTGCTAGATTTGGGTTACAAGAGACCCAGTACTTC; CDR3aa: CSARFGLQETQYF
abundance: few; j_gene: TRBJ1-4; d_gene: .; v_gene: TRBV4-1; CDR3nt: TGCGCCAGCAGCCAAGATTTCTGGGATGGGAATGAAAAACTGTTTTTT; CDR3aa: CASSQDFWDGNEKLFF
abundance: many; j_gene: TRBJ2-4; d_gene: .; v_gene: TRBV2; CDR3nt: TGTGCCAGCAGTGAGGTCTTAGTAGGCAAAAACATTCAGTACTTC; CDR3aa: CASSEVLVGKNIQYF
abundance: many; j_gene: TRBJ2-3; d_gene: TRBD2; v_gene: TRBV20-1; CDR3nt: TGCAGTGCCTACCCGTCGCTAGCGGGATTGTATAGCACAGATACGCAGTATTTT; CDR3aa: CSAYPSLAGLYSTDTQYF
abundance: many; j_gene: TRBJ2-5; d_gene: TRBD1; v_gene: TRBV5-1; CDR3nt: TGCGCCAGCAGCTTGGAGTCAGGGGGCGGAGAGACCCAGTACTTC; CDR3aa: CASSLESGGGETQYF
abundance: few; j_gene: TRBJ1-1; d_gene: TRBD1; v_gene: TRBV12-3/TRBV12-4; CDR3nt: TGTGCCAGCAGAACAGGGGGCAACACTGAAGCTTTCTTT; CDR3aa: CASRTGGNTEAFF
abundance: few; j_gene: TRBJ2-1; d_gene: TRBD2; v_gene: TRBV6-5; CDR3nt: TGTGCCAGCGGGAAGGGACTAGCGGAGAACAATGAGCAGTTCTTC; CDR3aa: CASGKGLAENNEQFF
abundance: many; j_gene: TRBJ2-7; d_gene: TRBD1; v_gene: TRBV5-1; CDR3nt: TGCGCCAGCAGCCCCTACGCAGGGGGCTACGAGCAGTACTTC; CDR3aa: CASSPYAGGYEQYF
abundance: once; j_gene: TRBJ1-5; d_gene: .; v_gene: TRBV4-3; CDR3nt: TGCGCCAGCAGCCCAGGCCCGGGGGCAGGACAGCCCCAGCATTTT; CDR3aa: CASSPGPGAGQPQHF
abundance: many; j_gene: TRBJ2-2; d_gene: .; v_gene: TRBV12-5; CDR3nt: TGTGCTAGTGGTTTGGATCCAGGACACTCGGAGACCGGGGAGCTGTTTTTT; CDR3aa: CASGLDPGHSETGELFF
abundance: .; j_gene: TRBJ2-1; d_gene: TRBD2; v_gene: TRBV12-3/TRBV12-4; CDR3nt: TGTGCCAGCAGGCCGCGGGGGACCTCCTACAATGAGCAGTTCTTC; CDR3aa: CASRPRGTSYNEQFF
abundance: few; j_gene: TRBJ2-3; d_gene: TRBD2; v_gene: TRBV6-5; CDR3nt: TGTGCCAGCACGACTAGCGGGGGGAGCAATACGCAGTATTTT; CDR3aa: CASTTSGGSNTQYF
abundance: .; j_gene: TRBJ2-7; d_gene: .; v_gene: TRBV7-2; CDR3nt: TGTGCCAGCCTGATAGCGACAGGATCCTACGAGCAGTACTTC; CDR3aa: CASLIATGSYEQYF
abundance: many; j_gene: TRBJ2-7; d_gene: .; v_gene: TRBV6-5; CDR3nt: TGTGCCAGCAGTTACTCGGCGCTAGGGGGGACCTACGAGCAGTACTTC; CDR3aa: CASSYSALGGTYEQYF
abundance: few; j_gene: TRBJ1-4; d_gene: .; v_gene: TRBV4-3; CDR3nt: TGCGCCAGCAGCCGGTCGACAGGTGTGGATGAAAAACTGTTTTTT; CDR3aa: CASSRSTGVDEKLFF
abundance: .; j_gene: TRBJ1-3; d_gene: .; v_gene: TRBV7-6; CDR3nt: TGTGCCAGCAGCCGACAGAGCGGTACAATCTCTGGAAACACCATATATTTT; CDR3aa: CASSRQSGTISGNTIYF
abundance: .; j_gene: TRBJ1-3; d_gene: .; v_gene: TRBV29-1; CDR3nt: TGCAGCGTTACAGGGAGCTCTGGAAACACCATATATTTT; CDR3aa: CSVTGSSGNTIYF
abundance: .; j_gene: TRBJ2-2; d_gene: TRBD1; v_gene: TRBV5-4; CDR3nt: TGTGCCAGCAGCAGAGAGCGACAGGGGGTTTACACCGGGGAGCTGTTTTTT; CDR3aa: CASSRERQGVYTGELFF
abundance: few; j_gene: TRBJ2-3; d_gene: TRBD2; v_gene: TRBV4-1; CDR3nt: TGCGCCAGCAGCCGGGAAGCGGGGGGCGGGGGAGATACGCAGTATTTT; CDR3aa: CASSREAGGGGDTQYF
abundance: few; j_gene: TRBJ1-1; d_gene: TRBD1; v_gene: TRBV5-6; CDR3nt: TGTGCCAGCAGCCCATATACAGGGGGCTGGGACACTGAAGCTTTCTTT; CDR3aa: CASSPYTGGWDTEAFF
abundance: few; j_gene: TRBJ2-3; d_gene: .; v_gene: TRBV4-3; CDR3nt: TGCGCCAGCAGCCGAAAGGGTGCTAGTGGGGGTAACACAGATACGCAGTATTTT; CDR3aa: CASSRKGASGGNTDTQYF
abundance: few; j_gene: TRBJ1-5; d_gene: .; v_gene: TRBV7-2; CDR3nt: TGTGCCAGCAGCTTAGCAGGCCCAAGAGGAAATCAGCCCCAGCATTTT; CDR3aa: CASSLAGPRGNQPQHF
abundance: few; j_gene: TRBJ2-2; d_gene: .; v_gene: TRBV12-3/TRBV12-4; CDR3nt: TGTGCCAGCAGTTTAGGGCAAACGAACACCGGGGAGCTGTTTTTT; CDR3aa: CASSLGQTNTGELFF
abundance: .; j_gene: TRBJ1-2; d_gene: .; v_gene: TRBV19; CDR3nt: TGTGCCAGTAGTTATCAGGGGTTCCATGGCTACACCTTC; CDR3aa: CASSYQGFHGYTF
abundance: many; j_gene: TRBJ2-5; d_gene: TRBD1; v_gene: TRBV14; CDR3nt: TGTGCCAGCAGCCTACTCCCGGGACAGGGAGTGGAGACCCAGTACTTC; CDR3aa: CASSLLPGQGVETQYF
abundance: medium-sized; j_gene: TRBJ2-2; d_gene: .; v_gene: TRBV6-2/TRBV6-3; CDR3nt: TGTGCCAGCAGTTACCCCGGGGAGCTGTTTTTT; CDR3aa: CASSYPGELFF
abundance: many; j_gene: TRBJ2-7; d_gene: TRBD2; v_gene: TRBV12-3/TRBV12-4; CDR3nt: TGTGCCAGCAGTTTAAGCGGGGGGTCCTCCTACGAGCAGTACTTC; CDR3aa: CASSLSGGSSYEQYF
abundance: .; j_gene: TRBJ1-5; d_gene: TRBD1; v_gene: TRBV6-2/TRBV6-3; CDR3nt: TGTGCCAGCAGGCAAACAGGGGGAAGCAATCAGCCCCAGCATTTT; CDR3aa: CASRQTGGSNQPQHF
abundance: .; j_gene: TRBJ2-5; d_gene: TRBD1; v_gene: TRBV29-1; CDR3nt: TGCAGCGTTGTATCGGACAGGGATGTTGGGGAGACCCAGTACTTC; CDR3aa: CSVVSDRDVGETQYF
abundance: .; j_gene: TRBJ1-4; d_gene: .; v_gene: TRBV7-2; CDR3nt: TGTGCCAGCAGCCCCAGACCCAGTGAAAAACTGTTTTTT; CDR3aa: CASSPRPSEKLFF
abundance: many; j_gene: TRBJ1-5; d_gene: TRBD1; v_gene: TRBV20-1; CDR3nt: TGCAGTGCTAGGGGGACAGGGGATCAGCCCCAGCATTTT; CDR3aa: CSARGTGDQPQHF
abundance: many; j_gene: TRBJ1-5; d_gene: .; v_gene: TRBV18; CDR3nt: TGTGCCAGCTCCGCCGAAGGGACGGGCAATCAGCCCCAGCATTTT; CDR3aa: CASSAEGTGNQPQHF
abundance: many; j_gene: TRBJ2-2; d_gene: TRBD1; v_gene: TRBV6-5; CDR3nt: TGTGCCAGCAGTTCCCGACGACAGGGGCCCACCGGGGAGCTGTTTTTT; CDR3aa: CASSSRRQGPTGELFF
abundance: many; j_gene: TRBJ2-5; d_gene: TRBD2; v_gene: TRBV6-2/TRBV6-3; CDR3nt: TGTGCCAGCAGACGGGACTACGAAGAGACCCAGTACTTC; CDR3aa: CASRRDYEETQYF
abundance: many; j_gene: TRBJ2-1; d_gene: .; v_gene: TRBV6-5; CDR3nt: TGTGCCAGCATGGGGGTAGCTGACAATGAGCAGTTCTTC; CDR3aa: CASMGVADNEQFF
abundance: many; j_gene: TRBJ2-1; d_gene: .; v_gene: TRBV6-5; CDR3nt: TGTGCCAGCAGTTACAGGGGCGGCGCAGAGCAGTTCTTC; CDR3aa: CASSYRGGAEQFF
abundance: many; j_gene: TRBJ1-6; d_gene: TRBD1; v_gene: TRBV20-1; CDR3nt: TGCAGTGCTAGGGACAGGGACCTCTTCGGTTCACCCCTCCACTTT; CDR3aa: CSARDRDLFGSPLHF
abundance: .; j_gene: TRBJ1-6; d_gene: TRBD1; v_gene: TRBV7-8; CDR3nt: TGTGCCAGCAGCACAGATCTGGGGAGACCGGGACAGACTAATTCACCCCTCCACTTT; CDR3aa: CASSTDLGRPGQTNSPLHF
abundance: few; j_gene: TRBJ2-2; d_gene: .; v_gene: TRBV20-1; CDR3nt: TGCAGTGCTAGAGGGGCGGCTTCCACCGGGGAGCTGTTTTTT; CDR3aa: CSARGAASTGELFF
abundance: .; j_gene: TRBJ2-7; d_gene: .; v_gene: TRBV20-1; CDR3nt: TGCAGTGCTAGTACGTTTCCAAAACGCGACGAGCAGTACTTC; CDR3aa: CSASTFPKRDEQYF
abundance: few; j_gene: TRBJ1-1; d_gene: .; v_gene: TRBV12-3/TRBV12-4; CDR3nt: TGTGCCAGCAGTTTGGTGAATTTGAACACTGAAGCTTTCTTT; CDR3aa: CASSLVNLNTEAFF
abundance: few; j_gene: TRBJ2-5; d_gene: TRBD1; v_gene: TRBV28; CDR3nt: TGTGCCAGCAGCCGACAGGGCGGAGGGACCCAGTACTTC; CDR3aa: CASSRQGGGTQYF